The rows below give T cell receptor beta chains drawn from one sample of a study of beta chain features in type 1 diabetes. TCRdb keeps only in-frame clones here, not all; method: immunoSEQ multiplex PCR. This sample has 250,000 to 350,000 clones, with approximately 16% found just once. The sample taken for sequencing was naive CD4+ T cells from blood. The origin of the receptors is a young man with type 1 diabetes. The CDR3 runs from the conserved cysteine through the conserved F or W. The D gene is left open where the match is weak. The listing skips clone size in some rows; elsewhere it reads once, few, many or a size class.

>many|-|TRBV29-1|TRBJ2-4
CSVLRRGLDIQYF
TGCAGCGTCCTCAGGAGGGGGCTTGACATTCAGTACTTC
>-|TRBD1|TRBV9|TRBJ1-2
CASSNLPGQGGFLANYGYTF
TGTGCCAGCAGCAATCTCCCGGGCCAAGGGGGCTTTCTCGCAAACTATGGCTACACCTTC
>-|-|TRBV28|TRBJ2-3
CASSFVQGKDTQYF
TGTGCCAGCAGTTTTGTGCAGGGCAAAGATACGCAGTATTTT
>few|TRBD2|TRBV7-2|TRBJ2-3
CASSYGGATDTQYF
TGTGCCAGCAGCTACGGGGGGGCGACGGATACGCAGTATTTT
>-|-|TRBV20-1|TRBJ2-7
CSAIPENEQYF
TGCAGTGCTATTCCCGAGAACGAGCAGTACTTC
>few|-|TRBV28|TRBJ2-7
CASSRLTGAYEQYF
TGTGCCAGCAGTCGGCTGACAGGAGCCTACGAGCAGTACTTC
>few|-|TRBV20-1|TRBJ1-1
CSAKGDTEAFF
TGCAGTGCTAAGGGGGACACTGAAGCTTTCTTT
>few|-|TRBV29-1|TRBJ2-5
CSVVTGGAGVETQYF
TGCAGCGTTGTCACAGGGGGGGCGGGAGTAGAGACCCAGTACTTC
>few|-|TRBV21-1|TRBJ2-7
CASSMTGNYEQYF
TGTGCCAGCAGCATGACAGGGAACTACGAGCAGTACTTC
>-|-|TRBV14|TRBJ2-6
CASSELPGANVLTF
TGTGCCAGCAGCGAACTCCCTGGGGCCAACGTCCTGACTTTC
>few|TRBD1|TRBV25-1|TRBJ2-3
CASRDRGDTQYF
TGTGCCAGCAGAGACAGGGGCGATACGCAGTATTTT
>-|TRBD1|TRBV15|TRBJ2-7
CATSRKGPGQSMGRYF
TGTGCCACCAGCAGGAAGGGCCCGGGACAGAGTATGGGTCGGTACTTC
>few|-|TRBV19|TRBJ2-1
CASSTTSSSYNEQFF
TGTGCCAGTAGTACAACTAGCAGTAGCTACAATGAGCAGTTCTTC
>-|TRBD2|TRBV11-2|TRBJ2-1
CASRSGLAGYLEQFF
TGTGCCAGCAGGTCCGGACTAGCGGGGTATCTTGAGCAGTTCTTC
>-|TRBD1|TRBV28|TRBJ2-7
CASSLPGTGSYEQYF
TGTGCCAGCAGCCTCCCCGGGACAGGGTCCTACGAGCAGTACTTC
>-|-|TRBV7-2|TRBJ2-1
CASRGADEQFF
TGTGCCAGCAGGGGGGCGGATGAGCAGTTCTTC
>few|TRBD1|TRBV27|TRBJ2-1
CASRTGGGEQFF
TGTGCCAGCCGTACAGGGGGAGGAGAGCAGTTCTTC
>-|-|TRBV7-8|TRBJ2-5
CASSPWKAAGGETQYF
TGTGCCAGCAGCCCCTGGAAGGCCGCCGGAGGGGAGACCCAGTACTTC
>-|TRBD1|TRBV30|TRBJ1-2
CAWSGTGPYGYTF
TGTGCCTGGAGTGGGACAGGGCCCTATGGCTACACCTTC
>few|TRBD1|TRBV29-1|TRBJ2-7
CSVVAQGARIREQYF
TGCAGCGTTGTGGCGCAGGGGGCGCGAATACGGGAGCAGTACTTC
>-|-|TRBV6-5|TRBJ2-7
CASSYSMVDTYEQYF
TGTGCCAGCAGTTACTCGATGGTAGATACCTACGAGCAGTACTTC
>few|TRBD2|TRBV9|TRBJ2-2
CASSAFGLAGGPRGELFF
TGTGCCAGCAGCGCCTTCGGACTAGCGGGGGGCCCAAGGGGGGAGCTGTTTTTT
>few|TRBD1|TRBV28|TRBJ2-7
CASREGQAYEQYF
TGTGCCAGCAGGGAAGGACAGGCCTACGAGCAGTACTTC
>few|TRBD2|TRBV30|TRBJ2-1
CAWSGGLTENEQFF
TGTGCCTGGAGTGGGGGACTAACCGAGAATGAGCAGTTCTTC
>-|TRBD2|TRBV7-2|TRBJ2-3
CASSSRRAGGPHTQYF
TGTGCCAGCAGCTCCCGAAGGGCGGGGGGGCCTCATACGCAGTATTTT
>few|TRBD2|TRBV10-3|TRBJ2-1
CAISEASTSGSIRDEQFF
TGTGCCATCAGTGAGGCCTCGACTAGCGGGAGCATCCGGGATGAGCAGTTCTTC
>few|TRBD1|TRBV5-4|TRBJ2-1
CASRGGQGAYNEQFF
TGTGCCAGCAGAGGGGGACAGGGGGCCTACAATGAGCAGTTCTTC
>few|TRBD1|TRBV11-2|TRBJ2-7
CASSLRNPGGPYEQYF
TGTGCCAGCAGCTTGCGGAATCCAGGGGGCCCCTACGAGCAGTACTTC
>-|-|TRBV18|TRBJ2-1
CASSPRGNSYNEQFF
TGTGCCAGCTCACCAAGAGGGAACTCCTACAATGAGCAGTTCTTC
>few|TRBD2|TRBV11-2|TRBJ2-2
CASSNRLAGVAGELFF
TGTGCCAGCAGCAACAGACTAGCGGGGGTGGCCGGGGAGCTGTTTTTT
>-|-|TRBV9|TRBJ2-1
CASSVGGTSYNEQFF
TGTGCCAGCAGCGTAGGGGGGACTTCTTACAATGAGCAGTTCTTC
>few|TRBD1|TRBV11-2|TRBJ1-2
CASSSIRGTGGAYGYTF
TGTGCCAGCAGCTCCATACGGGGGACAGGGGGCGCTTATGGCTACACCTTC
>-|-|TRBV15|TRBJ1-2
CATSAGGYGYTF
TGTGCCACCAGCGCGGGGGGCTATGGCTACACCTTC
>-|TRBD1|TRBV7-2|TRBJ1-1
CASSPGQGRTEAFF
TGTGCCAGCAGCCCAGGACAGGGGCGCACTGAAGCTTTCTTT
>-|-|TRBV28|TRBJ1-1
CACSHQGWSTEAFF
TGTGCCTGCTCGCATCAGGGTTGGAGCACTGAAGCTTTCTTT
>-|TRBD1|TRBV30|TRBJ1-5
CAWSDKTGSMNQPQHF
TGTGCCTGGAGCGACAAGACAGGGTCTATGAATCAGCCCCAGCATTTT
>-|TRBD1|TRBV11-2|TRBJ2-1
CASSYGGQGPSSSYNEQFF
TGTGCCAGCAGCTACGGGGGACAGGGACCCTCAAGCTCCTACAATGAGCAGTTCTTC
>-|-|TRBV11-2|TRBJ2-7
CASSHSWSEQYF
TGTGCCAGCAGTCACTCTTGGTCCGAGCAGTACTTC
>-|TRBD2|TRBV30|TRBJ2-5
CAWSVRRVWGTSGGGKRETQYF
TGTGCCTGGAGTGTAAGGCGCGTCTGGGGGACTAGCGGAGGAGGGAAGAGAGAGACCCAGTACTTC
>-|TRBD1|TRBV7-9|TRBJ2-7
CASSSNQGGLGEQYF
TGTGCCAGCAGCTCGAATCAAGGGGGCCTCGGGGAGCAGTACTTC
>-|-|TRBV30|TRBJ1-3
CAWSFGGTGNTIYF
TGTGCCTGGAGTTTTGGGGGGACTGGAAACACCATATATTTT
>-|-|TRBV30|TRBJ2-2
CAWSVFPGNTGELFF
TGTGCCTGGAGTGTCTTCCCCGGGAACACCGGGGAGCTGTTTTTT